Below, 2 T cell receptor beta chains from the same sample are listed, as sequenced in a study of blood T cell repertoires in COVID-19. Sequenced by immunoSEQ multiplex PCR; TCRdb stores in-frame clones only, minus some. The sample has roughly 380,000 clones, about 92% seen once. The source material was peripheral blood. The receptors derive from a woman aged 55-75 years with COVID-19, enrolled during active disease.

The CDR3 reads CASSFSGGSTDTQYF. CDR3 in DNA: TGTGCCAGCAGCTTTAGCGGGGGGAGCACAGATACGCAGTATTTT. This chain connects TRBV7-3 to TRBJ2-3; 10 bases align to TRBD2. Germline trimming cut 3 bases from V and 0 bases from J; bases unmatched to any gene: 0. CDR1 is SGHTA, CDR2 FQGTGA, per germline. This CDR3 has 15 residues.

The chain uses TRBV7-9 and TRBJ1-6; possibly TRBD1 for D (5 bases). CDR3 length: 14 residues. Germline V gives CDR1 SEHNR, CDR2 FQNEAQ (reference sequence). Trimming took off 5 bases at V and 7 bases at J, with 12 bases between the two ends. The CDR3 loop reads CASSLRTLNSPLHF. The DNA for the CDR3 is TGTGCCAGCAGCCTACGGACACTCAATTCACCCCTCCACTTT.